This T cell receptor beta chain was profiled in a study of blood T cell repertoires in COVID-19. Study background: Material from acute and convalescent COVID-19 was sourced from the United States, Italy and Spain. From T cells, B-cell-depleted T cells, or PBMCs came the material, which was cDNA or gDNA.

Germline CDR1 reads PRHDT; CDR2 reads FYEKMQ (reference sequence). This CDR3 contains 15 residues. The V end lost 6 bases, the J end lost 0 bases, and 12 bases lay between the germline ends. In the authors' methods: Estimated nucleated cell counts came from reference gene primer amplification. Sequencing was performed with immunoSEQ multiplex PCR; in TCRdb, only in-frame clones are kept and a portion is missing. D and trimming come from the DNA, and the V and J calls and clone size come from that table. Here the sample spans some 90,000 clones, about 84% being singletons. The sequenced sample was peripheral blood. V usage is TRBV13 and J usage is TRBJ1-3; no definite D call. The clonotype comes from a man between 60 and 75 years old with acute or convalescent COVID-19. CDR3 nucleotides: TGTGCCAGCAGGCGGAGCGGGAACTCTGGAAACACCATATATTTT. Its protein is CASRRSGNSGNTIYF.